This is a list of T cell receptor beta chains from one sample in a study of blood T cell repertoires in COVID-19. The table came from immunoSEQ multiplex PCR; TCRdb's copy has only in-frame clones and leaves some out. The sample has approximately 97,000 clones, about 84% seen once. The sample consisted of peripheral blood. Receptors were obtained from a man aged 55 to 69 with acute or convalescent COVID-19. Both conserved end residues are part of each CDR3. The order of the fields is J gene, clone size, V gene, CDR3 length, D gene, CDR3 protein, CDR3 DNA. A D gene is named only where the DNA matches it firmly. Expanded clones are given a class, and other clones once, few, many or no size at all.

j_call: TRBJ2-2
clone_size: .
v_call: TRBV10-3
cdr3_length: 15
d_call: TRBD1
cdr3_aa: CASTQGASNTGELFF
cdr3_nt: TGTGCCAGTACACAGGGGGCGTCGAACACCGGGGAGCTGTTTTTT

j_call: TRBJ2-1
clone_size: once
v_call: TRBV19
cdr3_length: 14
d_call: .
cdr3_aa: CASSVPGQLNEQFF
cdr3_nt: TGTGCCAGTTCAGTACCCGGACAGCTCAATGAGCAGTTCTTC

j_call: TRBJ2-1
clone_size: .
v_call: TRBV29-1
cdr3_length: 11
d_call: .
cdr3_aa: CSSGFSNEQFF
cdr3_nt: TGCAGCTCGGGCTTCTCCAATGAGCAGTTCTTC

j_call: TRBJ2-3
clone_size: few
v_call: TRBV7-3
cdr3_length: 17
d_call: TRBD2
cdr3_aa: CASSPGLAGGRTDTQYF
cdr3_nt: TGTGCCAGCAGCCCGGGACTAGCGGGAGGTCGAACAGATACGCAGTATTTT

j_call: TRBJ2-2
clone_size: .
v_call: TRBV5-1
cdr3_length: 18
d_call: TRBD1
cdr3_aa: CASSGWEGYRGPDGELFF
cdr3_nt: TGCGCCAGCAGCGGCTGGGAGGGTTACAGGGGGCCCGACGGGGAGCTGTTTTTT

j_call: TRBJ2-3
clone_size: .
v_call: TRBV24-1
cdr3_length: 19
d_call: TRBD1
cdr3_aa: CATSQTGTGVLGTTDTQYF
cdr3_nt: TGTGCCACCAGTCAGACCGGGACAGGGGTCCTGGGAACTACAGATACGCAGTATTTT

j_call: TRBJ2-3
clone_size: once
v_call: TRBV2
cdr3_length: 17
d_call: TRBD2
cdr3_aa: CASSVGLAGGAGDTQYF
cdr3_nt: TGTGCCAGCAGTGTGGGGCTAGCGGGGGGTGCAGGGGATACGCAGTATTTT

j_call: TRBJ1-3
clone_size: .
v_call: TRBV6-5
cdr3_length: 15
d_call: .
cdr3_aa: CASSFIQGPGNTIYF
cdr3_nt: TGTGCCAGCAGTTTTATACAGGGCCCTGGAAACACCATATATTTT

j_call: TRBJ2-1
clone_size: .
v_call: TRBV29-1
cdr3_length: 14
d_call: TRBD2
cdr3_aa: CSGQGLAVYNEQFF
cdr3_nt: TGCAGCGGGCAGGGACTAGCGGTTTACAATGAGCAGTTCTTC

j_call: TRBJ1-2
clone_size: .
v_call: TRBV28
cdr3_length: 13
d_call: TRBD1
cdr3_aa: CASSTGVNYGYTF
cdr3_nt: TGTGCCAGCAGTACAGGGGTCAACTATGGCTACACCTTC